This T cell receptor beta chain was captured in a study of T cell responses to AZD1222 COVID-19 vaccine. Study-level findings and limits: Donors were mostly white British, more females; clonal diversity possibly underestimated.

Assay: immunoSEQ multiplex PCR; the TCRdb copy retains only in-frame clones and omits some. The top ten clones hold 3.5% to 4.5% of a sample with about 130,000 clones, 88% of them seen once. Comment on this clone: Its antigen is as yet unknown.

The source was peripheral blood, collected on day 0 of AZD1222 vaccination. This TCR was recovered from an adult in good health.

In DNA form, the CDR3 reads TGTCCTAAGGAGGACAATCAGCCCCAGCATTTT. Its translation: CPKEDNQPQHF. The rearrangement links TRBV28 to TRBJ1-5; unclear D gene. This CDR3 contains 11 residues. The V gene's germline CDR1 is MDHEN and CDR2 SYDVKM.